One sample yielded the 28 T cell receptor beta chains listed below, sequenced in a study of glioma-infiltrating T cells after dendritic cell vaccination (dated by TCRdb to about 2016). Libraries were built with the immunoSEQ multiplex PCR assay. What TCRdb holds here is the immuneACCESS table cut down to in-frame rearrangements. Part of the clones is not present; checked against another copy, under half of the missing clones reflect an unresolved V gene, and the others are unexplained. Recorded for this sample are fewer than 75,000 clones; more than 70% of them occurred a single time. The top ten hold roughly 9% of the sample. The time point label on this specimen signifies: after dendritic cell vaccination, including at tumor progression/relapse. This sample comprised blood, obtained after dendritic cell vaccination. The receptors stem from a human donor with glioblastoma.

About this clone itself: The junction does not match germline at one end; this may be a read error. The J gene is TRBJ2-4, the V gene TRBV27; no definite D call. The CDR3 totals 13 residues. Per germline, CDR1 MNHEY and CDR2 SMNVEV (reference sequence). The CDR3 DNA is TGTGCCAGCAGTTTATCGCCCGGGTCTCCTTTTTGCTTC. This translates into CASSLSPGSPFCF.

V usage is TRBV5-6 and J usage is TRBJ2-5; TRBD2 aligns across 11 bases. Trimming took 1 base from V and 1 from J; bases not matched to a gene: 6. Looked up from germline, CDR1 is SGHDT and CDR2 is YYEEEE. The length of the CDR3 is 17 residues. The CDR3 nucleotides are TGTGCCAGCAGCTTGTTGGGACTAGCGGTGCTCCAAGAGACCCAGTACTTC. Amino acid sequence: CASSLLGLAVLQETQYF.

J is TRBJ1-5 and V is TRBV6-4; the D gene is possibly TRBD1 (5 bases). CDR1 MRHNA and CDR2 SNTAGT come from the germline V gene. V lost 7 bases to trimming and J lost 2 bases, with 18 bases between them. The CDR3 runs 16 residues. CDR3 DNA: TGTGCCAGCATGGGCGGTTGGAGGGGAGGCAATCAGCCCCAGCATTTT. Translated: CASMGGWRGGNQPQHF.

CDR3 in DNA: TGTGCCAGCAGTTACTCCGGGACCTACAATGAGCAGTTCTTC. Residues: CASSYSGTYNEQFF. V is TRBV6-5 and J is TRBJ2-1; TRBD2 might be the D (5 bases). Trimming removed 0 bases at V and 2 bases at J, with 5 bases between. The length of the CDR3 is 14 residues. Germline V lookup: CDR1 MNHEY, CDR2 SVGAGI.

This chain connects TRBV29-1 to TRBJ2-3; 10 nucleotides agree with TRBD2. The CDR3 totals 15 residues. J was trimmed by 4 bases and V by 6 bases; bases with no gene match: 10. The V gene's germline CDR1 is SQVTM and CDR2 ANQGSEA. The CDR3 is CSVIVLAGSPDTQYF. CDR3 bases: TGCAGCGTAATCGTACTAGCGGGGAGCCCAGATACGCAGTATTTT.

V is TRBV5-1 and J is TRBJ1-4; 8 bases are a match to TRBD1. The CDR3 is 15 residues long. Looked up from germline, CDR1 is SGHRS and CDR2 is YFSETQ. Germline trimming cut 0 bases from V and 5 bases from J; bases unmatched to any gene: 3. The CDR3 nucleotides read TGCGCCAGCAGCTTGGAACAGGGGGGGAATGAAAAACTGTTTTTT. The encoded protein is CASSLEQGGNEKLFF.

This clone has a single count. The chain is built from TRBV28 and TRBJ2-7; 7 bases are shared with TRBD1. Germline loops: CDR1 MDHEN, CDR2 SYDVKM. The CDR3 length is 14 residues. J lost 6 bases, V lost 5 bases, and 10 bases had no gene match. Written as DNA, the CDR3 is TGTGCCAGCAGTATACTGACAGGGTTGGGCGAGCAGTACTTC. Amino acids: CASSILTGLGEQYF. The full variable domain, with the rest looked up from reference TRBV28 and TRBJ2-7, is DVKVTQSSRYLVKRTGEKVFLECVQDMDHENMFWYRQDPGLGLRLIYFSYDVKMKEKGDIPEGYSVSREKKERFSLILESASTNQTSMYLCASSILTGLGEQYFGPGTRLTVT.

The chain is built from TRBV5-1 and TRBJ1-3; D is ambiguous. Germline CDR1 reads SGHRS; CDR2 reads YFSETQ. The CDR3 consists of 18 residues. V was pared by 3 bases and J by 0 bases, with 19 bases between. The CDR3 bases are TGCGCCAGCAGCTGGGCCTCGCTGATCTCCTACTCTGGAAACACCATATATTTT. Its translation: CASSWASLISYSGNTIYF. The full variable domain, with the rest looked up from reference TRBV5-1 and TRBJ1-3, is KAGVTQTPRYLIKTRGQQVTLSCSPISGHRSVSWYQQTPGQGLQFLFEYFSETQRNKGNFPGRFSGRQFSNSRSEMNVSTLELGDSALYLCASSWASLISYSGNTIYFGEGSWLTVV.

CDR3 amino acids: CSVKQGNSNQPQHF. The CDR3 DNA follows: TGCAGCGTGAAACAGGGTAACAGCAATCAGCCCCAGCATTTT. V usage is TRBV29-1 and J usage is TRBJ1-5; a possible D gene is TRBD1 (6 bases). Germline CDR1 SQVTM, CDR2 ANQGSEA. The V end lost 6 bases, the J end lost 1 base, and 13 bases lay between the germline ends. The CDR3 runs 14 residues.

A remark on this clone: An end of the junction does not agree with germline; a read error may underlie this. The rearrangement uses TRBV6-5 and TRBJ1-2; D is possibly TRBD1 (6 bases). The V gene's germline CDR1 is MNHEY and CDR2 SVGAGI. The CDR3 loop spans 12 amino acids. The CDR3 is CASSPNRASYFF. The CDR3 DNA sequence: TGTGCCAGCAGCCCAAACAGGGCATCATATTTCTTC.

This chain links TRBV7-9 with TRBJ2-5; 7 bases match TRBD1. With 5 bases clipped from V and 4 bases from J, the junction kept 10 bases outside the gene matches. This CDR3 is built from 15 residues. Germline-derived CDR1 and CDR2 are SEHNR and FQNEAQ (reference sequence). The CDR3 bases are TGTGCCAGCAGCCTCGGACAGGCCCTGGGAGAGACCCAGTACTTC. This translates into CASSLGQALGETQYF.

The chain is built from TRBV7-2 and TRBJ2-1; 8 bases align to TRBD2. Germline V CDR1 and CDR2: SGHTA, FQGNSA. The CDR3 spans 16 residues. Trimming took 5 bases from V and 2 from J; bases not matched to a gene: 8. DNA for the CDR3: TGTGCCAGCAGCCCCCTACCAGCGGGGGCCTACAATGAGCAGTTCTTC. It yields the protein CASSPLPAGAYNEQFF.

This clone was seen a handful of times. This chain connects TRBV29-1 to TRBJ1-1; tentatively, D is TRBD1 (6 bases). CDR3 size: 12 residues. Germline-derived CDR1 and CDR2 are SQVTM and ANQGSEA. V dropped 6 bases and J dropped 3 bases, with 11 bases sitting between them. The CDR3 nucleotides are TGCAGCGTACCCGGACAGTACACTGAAGCTTTCTTT. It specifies CSVPGQYTEAFF.

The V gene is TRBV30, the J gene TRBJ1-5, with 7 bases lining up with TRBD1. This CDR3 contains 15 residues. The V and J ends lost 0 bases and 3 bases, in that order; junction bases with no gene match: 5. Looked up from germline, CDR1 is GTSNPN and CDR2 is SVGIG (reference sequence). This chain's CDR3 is CAWSVGDRDNQPQHF. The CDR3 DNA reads TGTGCCTGGAGTGTAGGCGACAGGGACAATCAGCCCCAGCATTTT.

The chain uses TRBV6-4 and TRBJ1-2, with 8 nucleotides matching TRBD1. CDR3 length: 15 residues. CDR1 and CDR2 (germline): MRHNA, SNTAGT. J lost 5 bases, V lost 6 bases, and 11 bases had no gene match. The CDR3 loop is CASSLTTGDRYGYTF. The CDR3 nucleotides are TGTGCCAGCAGCCTCACGACAGGGGACAGATATGGCTACACCTTC.

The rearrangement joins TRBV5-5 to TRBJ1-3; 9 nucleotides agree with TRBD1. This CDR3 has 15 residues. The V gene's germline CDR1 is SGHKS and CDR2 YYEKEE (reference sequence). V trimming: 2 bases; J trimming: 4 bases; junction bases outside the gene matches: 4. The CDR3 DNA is TGTGCCAGCAGCTTTCAGGACAGGGGCGGAAACACCATATATTTT. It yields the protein CASSFQDRGGNTIYF.

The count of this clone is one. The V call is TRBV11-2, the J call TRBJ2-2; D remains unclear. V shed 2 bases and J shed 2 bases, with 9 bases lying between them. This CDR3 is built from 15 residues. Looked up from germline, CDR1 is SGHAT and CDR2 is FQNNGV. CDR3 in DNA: TGTGCCAGCAGCTTACGCCCAGTAAACACCGGGGAGCTGTTTTTT. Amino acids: CASSLRPVNTGELFF. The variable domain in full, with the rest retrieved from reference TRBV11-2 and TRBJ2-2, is EAGVAQSPRYKIIEKRQSVAFWCNPISGHATLYWYQQILGQGPKLLIQFQNNGVVDDSQLPKDRFSAERLKGVDSTLKIQPAKLEDSAVYLCASSLRPVNTGELFFGEGSRLTVL.

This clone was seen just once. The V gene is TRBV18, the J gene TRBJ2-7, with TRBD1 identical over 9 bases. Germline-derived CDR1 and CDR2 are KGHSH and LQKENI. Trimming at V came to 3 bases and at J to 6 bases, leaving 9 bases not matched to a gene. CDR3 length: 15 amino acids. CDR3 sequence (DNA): TGTGCCAGCTCACCCGGACAGGGGACTATGGGCGAGCAGTACTTC. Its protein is CASSPGQGTMGEQYF.

CDR3 in amino acids: CASSLGGEAFF. The CDR3 coding sequence is TGTGCCAGCAGTCTCGGGGGGGAAGCTTTCTTT. The V and J genes are TRBV6-5 and TRBJ1-1; D perhaps matches TRBD1 (5 bases). V was trimmed by 5 bases and J by 8 bases, leaving 9 bases between them. The CDR3 spans 11 residues. Looked up from germline, CDR1 is MNHEY and CDR2 is SVGAGI.

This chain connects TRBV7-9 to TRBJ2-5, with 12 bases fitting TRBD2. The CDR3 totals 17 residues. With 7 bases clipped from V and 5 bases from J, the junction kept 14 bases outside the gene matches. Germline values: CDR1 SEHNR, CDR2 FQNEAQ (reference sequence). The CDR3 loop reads CASTRPASGGEGETQYF. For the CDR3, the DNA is TGTGCCAGCACCCGGCCGGCTAGCGGGGGGGAGGGGGAGACCCAGTACTTC.

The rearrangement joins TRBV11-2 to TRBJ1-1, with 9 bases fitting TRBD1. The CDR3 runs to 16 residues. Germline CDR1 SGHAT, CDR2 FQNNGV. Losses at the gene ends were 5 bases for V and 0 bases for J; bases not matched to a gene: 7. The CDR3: CASSADRGLMNTEAFF. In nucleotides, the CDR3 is TGTGCCAGCAGCGCGGACAGGGGCCTCATGAACACTGAAGCTTTCTTT.

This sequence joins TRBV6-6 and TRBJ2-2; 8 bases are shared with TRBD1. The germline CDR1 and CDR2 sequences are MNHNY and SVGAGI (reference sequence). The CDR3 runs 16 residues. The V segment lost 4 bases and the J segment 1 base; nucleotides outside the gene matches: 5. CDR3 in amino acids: CASSSRGTGNTGELFF. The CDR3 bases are TGTGCCAGCAGTTCTAGAGGGACAGGGAACACCGGGGAGCTGTTTTTT.

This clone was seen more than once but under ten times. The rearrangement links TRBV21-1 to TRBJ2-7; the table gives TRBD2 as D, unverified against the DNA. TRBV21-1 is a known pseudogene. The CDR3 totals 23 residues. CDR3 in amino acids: CASSNRPRKGSAGGFGPLYEQYF. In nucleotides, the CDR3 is TGTGCCAGCAGCAATAGACCACGGAAAGGTTCCGCGGGGGGTTTCGGCCCTCTCTACGAGCAGTACTTC.

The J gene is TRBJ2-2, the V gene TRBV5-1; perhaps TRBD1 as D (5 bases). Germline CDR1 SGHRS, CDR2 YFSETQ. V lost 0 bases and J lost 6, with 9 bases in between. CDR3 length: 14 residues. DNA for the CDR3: TGCGCCAGCAGCTTGGCCGGACAAGCCGGGGAGCTGTTTTTT. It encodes CASSLAGQAGELFF.

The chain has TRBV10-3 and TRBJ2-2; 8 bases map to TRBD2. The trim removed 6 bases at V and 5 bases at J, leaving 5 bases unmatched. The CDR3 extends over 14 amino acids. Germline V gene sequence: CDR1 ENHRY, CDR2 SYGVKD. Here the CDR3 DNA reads TGTGCCATCAGCAGCGGGGGCCCTACCGGGGAGCTGTTTTTT. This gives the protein CAISSGGPTGELFF.

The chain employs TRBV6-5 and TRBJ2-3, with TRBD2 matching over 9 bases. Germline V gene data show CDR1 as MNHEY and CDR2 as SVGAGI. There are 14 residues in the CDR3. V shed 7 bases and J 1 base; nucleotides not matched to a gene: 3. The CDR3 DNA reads TGTGCCAGCAACCGACTAGCGGGCACAGATACGCAGTATTTT. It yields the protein CASNRLAGTDTQYF.

CDR3 nucleotide sequence: TGTGCCAGTAGTATTACAGATAACACTGAAGCTTTCTTT. Translated: CASSITDNTEAFF. The chain has TRBV19 and TRBJ1-1; D is undetermined. V lost 3 bases, J lost 2 bases, and 7 bases lay in between. Per the germline V gene, CDR1 is LNHDA and CDR2 is SQIVND (reference sequence). The CDR3 contains 13 residues.

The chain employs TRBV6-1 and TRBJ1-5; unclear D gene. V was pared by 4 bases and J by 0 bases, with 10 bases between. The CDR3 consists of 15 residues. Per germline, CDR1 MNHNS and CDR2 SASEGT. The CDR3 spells CASSVISYSNQPQHF. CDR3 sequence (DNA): TGTGCCAGCAGTGTAATAAGCTATAGCAATCAGCCCCAGCATTTT.